Following are 26 T cell receptor beta chains from one sample sequenced in a study of cytomegalovirus exposure and HLA in healthy donors. The PCR had 60 Vbeta and 13 Jbeta primers. TCRdb's table, derived via immunoSEQ multiplex PCR, lists solely in-frame clones and lacks some. Of about 140,000 clones listed, 70% to 90% are singletons. The sequenced sample was PBMCs. Source of these receptors: a man aged 45-65 years in good health and CMV-seronegative.

V is TRBV9 and J is TRBJ1-2; 9 positions agree with TRBD1. The V and J ends lost 4 bases and 3 bases, in that order; junction bases with no gene match: 7. The CDR3 has 15 residues. Germline loops: CDR1 SGDLS, CDR2 YYNGEE. CDR3 DNA: TGTGCCAGCAGCCAACCGGGACAGGGAGACTATGGCTACACCTTC. Its protein is CASSQPGQGDYGYTF.

V usage is TRBV2 and J usage is TRBJ1-2; 7 nucleotides match TRBD1. Germline trimming cut 6 bases from V and 6 bases from J; bases unmatched to any gene: 10. Germline V gene data show CDR1 as SNHLY and CDR2 as FYNNEI. The CDR3 is 14 residues long. The CDR3: CASRGTANIHGYTF. The DNA of the CDR3 is TGTGCCAGCAGGGGGACAGCTAACATCCATGGCTACACCTTC.

V gene TRBV6-5 combines with J gene TRBJ2-1; TRBD2 aligns across 7 bases. This CDR3 spans 16 amino acids. CDR1 and CDR2 from the germline V gene are MNHEY and SVGAGI. V shed 2 bases, J shed 8 bases, and the junction held 12 bases outside the gene matches. Written as DNA, the CDR3 is TGTGCCAGCAGTTACGATGGAGGGAGGGCCACGGATGAGCAGTTCTTC. Translating gives CASSYDGGRATDEQFF.

The V call is TRBV7-6, the J call TRBJ1-6; 11 bases are shared with TRBD1. Trimming cost V 4 bases and J 9 bases; bases outside gene matches: 5. The CDR3 extends over 15 amino acids. The germline V gene has CDR1 SGHVS and CDR2 FNYEAQ. The CDR3 DNA follows: TGTGCCAGCAGCTCAGGACAGGGGGCCCGTTCACCCCTCCACTTT. Translating gives CASSSGQGARSPLHF. Supplemented by reference TRBV7-6 and TRBJ1-6, the full variable domain reads GAGVSQSPRYKVTKRGQDVALRCDPISGHVSLYWYRQALGQGPEFLTYFNYEAQQDKSGLPNDRFSAERPEGSISTLTIQRTEQRDSAMYRCASSSGQGARSPLHFGNGTRLTVT.

This clone was counted once. The rearrangement links TRBV20-1 to TRBJ1-2; no firm D call. Germline values: CDR1 DFQATT, CDR2 SNEGSKA (reference sequence). With 6 bases removed from V and 3 bases from J, the gap between germline ends came to 8 bases. CDR3 length: 11 residues. The CDR3 spells CSARADYGYTF. CDR3 DNA: TGCAGTGCGAGGGCAGACTATGGCTACACCTTC.

This clone came up a few times. This chain uses TRBV4-1 with TRBJ2-1; the match to TRBD2 covers 12 bases. V dropped 1 base and J dropped 7; count of bases not matched to a gene: 5. The CDR3 extends over 16 amino acids. Germline-derived CDR1 and CDR2 are MGHRA and YSYEKL. Here the CDR3 DNA reads TGCGCCAGCAGCCAAGGTCTAGCGGGAGGGCTGAATGAGCAGTTCTTC. As protein: CASSQGLAGGLNEQFF.

The chain carries TRBV9 and TRBJ1-6; a possible D gene is TRBD1 (6 bases). Germline CDR1 reads SGDLS; CDR2 reads YYNGEE. Trimming removed 4 bases at V and 8 bases at J, with 19 bases between. The length of the CDR3 is 16 residues. The DNA of the CDR3 is TGTGCCAGCAGCCCTACAGGGCCCATGGACGATTCACCCCTCCACTTT. The encoded protein is CASSPTGPMDDSPLHF.

V is TRBV29-1 and J is TRBJ2-7; 8 nucleotides line up with TRBD1. V shed 0 bases and J 3 bases; nucleotides not matched to a gene: 4. The germline gives CDR1 SQVTM, CDR2 ANQGSEA. CDR3 size: 14 residues. As DNA, the CDR3 is TGCAGCGTTGAAGATCGCGACAGGGGCTACGAGCAGTACTTC. Its translation: CSVEDRDRGYEQYF.

V is TRBV19 and J is TRBJ1-4; tentative D call: TRBD1 (6 bases). The CDR3 runs 15 residues. Germline V gene data show CDR1 as LNHDA and CDR2 as SQIVND (reference sequence). The V gene lost 7 bases and the J gene lost 7 bases, with 19 bases spanning the gap. CDR3 protein: CASNPERGSSEKLFF. The CDR3 DNA is TGTGCCAGTAACCCCGAGAGGGGGAGTAGTGAAAAACTGTTTTTT.

The rearrangement joins TRBV7-2 to TRBJ2-1; 8 bases match TRBD1. The V and J ends lost 6 bases and 10 bases, in that order; junction bases with no gene match: 5. Germline assignment: CDR1 SGHTA and CDR2 FQGNSA. CDR3 length: 12 amino acids. DNA of the CDR3: TGTGCCAGCAGACGCGGACAGGGCGAGCAGTTCTTC. It translates to CASRRGQGEQFF. The whole variable domain, filled in from reference TRBV7-2 and TRBJ2-1, reads GAGVSQSPSNKVTEKGKDVELRCDPISGHTALYWYRQSLGQGLEFLIYFQGNSAPDKSGLPSDRFSAERTGGSVSTLTIQRTQQEDSAVYLCASRRGQGEQFFGPGTRLTVL.

V and J are TRBV30 and TRBJ1-1; D ambiguous. Germline lookup yields CDR1 GTSNPN and CDR2 SVGIG (reference sequence). This CDR3 is 13 amino acids long. Trimming pared 5 bases from V and 0 bases from J, leaving 10 bases between. The CDR3 DNA reads as TGTGCCTGGTGCCTGGGCATGAACACTGAAGCTTTCTTT. Translating gives CAWCLGMNTEAFF.

V usage is TRBV5-6 and J usage is TRBJ2-3, with 10 bases identical to TRBD2. The CDR3 runs 15 residues. CDR1 is SGHDT and CDR2 is YYEEEE in the germline V gene. V trimming: 0 bases; J trimming: 5 bases; junction bases outside the gene matches: 3. In nucleotides, the CDR3 is TGTGCCAGCAGCTTGGGGACTAGCGGTAGAGATACGCAGTATTTT. Translation: CASSLGTSGRDTQYF.

This clone occurred a few times. This chain uses TRBV1 with TRBJ1-4. TRBV1 is a pseudogene. The CDR3 length is 13 residues. The CDR3 is CTSSHPSGEKLFF. The CDR3 DNA sequence: TGCACCAGCAGCCACCCAAGCGGGGAAAAACTGTTTTTT.

This clone was counted between two and nine times. The chain joins TRBV27 to TRBJ1-3, with a weak D call TRBD1 (5 bases). The CDR3 consists of 16 residues. Trimming shortened V by 0 bases and J by 0 bases, and 9 bases separated the two germline ends. Germline assignment: CDR1 MNHEY and CDR2 SMNVEV (reference sequence). The CDR3 sequence is CASSLSTRDSGNTIYF. Here the CDR3 DNA reads TGTGCCAGCAGTTTATCCACCAGGGACTCTGGAAACACCATATATTTT.

The J gene is TRBJ2-7, the V gene TRBV5-1; 9 nucleotides match TRBD1. Trimming took 4 bases from V and 2 from J; bases not matched to a gene: 7. CDR3 length equals 15 residues. Germline V gene data show CDR1 as SGHRS and CDR2 as YFSETQ. DNA of the CDR3: TGCGCCAGCAGCCCACCCGGGACAGGGACCTACGAGCAGTACTTC. Translating gives CASSPPGTGTYEQYF.

The chain uses TRBV11-3 and TRBJ1-1; D not certain. Trimming pared 4 bases from V and 6 bases from J, leaving 12 bases between. The V gene's germline CDR1 is SGHNT and CDR2 YENEEA. This CDR3 has 13 residues. DNA for the CDR3: TGTGCCAGCAGCTCCGGCCAGGTAGCTGAAGCTTTCTTT. This sequence encodes CASSSGQVAEAFF.

V gene TRBV5-1 combines with J gene TRBJ1-2; 9 nucleotides match TRBD1. The CDR3 is 15 residues long. Germline CDR1 and CDR2: SGHRS and YFSETQ. Trimming took 0 bases from V and 4 from J; bases not matched to a gene: 4. CDR3: CASSLDTGGGYGYTF. The CDR3 DNA sequence: TGCGCCAGCAGCTTGGATACAGGGGGCGGCTATGGCTACACCTTC.

The rearrangement uses TRBV5-4 and TRBJ2-1; 7 positions agree with TRBD2. The CDR3 consists of 15 residues. Per the germline V gene, CDR1 is SGHNT and CDR2 is YYREEE (reference sequence). The junction had 11 bases not matched to a gene; V was cut back by 4 bases and J by 7 bases. CDR3 nucleotides: TGTGCCAGCAGCCCCGGGGCGGGAGCCCCTAATGAGCAGTTCTTC. This encodes CASSPGAGAPNEQFF.

The chain joins TRBV2 to TRBJ2-2; 11 positions match TRBD1. There are 15 residues in the CDR3. Per the germline V gene, CDR1 is SNHLY and CDR2 is FYNNEI. With V trimmed by 7 bases and J by 5 bases, 6 bases remained unmatched. CDR3 residues: CASTWDRGGTGELFF. The DNA for the CDR3 is TGTGCCAGCACTTGGGACAGGGGGGGGACCGGGGAGCTGTTTTTT. The variable domain in full, with the rest retrieved from reference TRBV2 and TRBJ2-2, is EPEVTQTPSHQVTQMGQEVILRCVPISNHLYFYWYRQILGQKVEFLVSFYNNEISEKSEIFDDQFSVERPDGSNFTLKIRSTKLEDSAMYFCASTWDRGGTGELFFGEGSRLTVL.

The V and J genes are TRBV2 and TRBJ2-5; unclear D gene. Germline CDR1 and CDR2: SNHLY and FYNNEI. Trimming pared 5 bases from V and 2 bases from J, leaving 9 bases between. The CDR3 runs 13 residues. Here the CDR3 reads CASSFLGQETQYF. For the CDR3, the DNA is TGTGCCAGCAGTTTTCTAGGACAAGAGACCCAGTACTTC.

V is TRBV27 and J is TRBJ1-2, with 8 bases fitting TRBD1. Germline assignment: CDR1 MNHEY and CDR2 SMNVEV (reference sequence). The CDR3 is 13 amino acids. Unmatched junction bases numbered 6, after V lost 5 bases and J lost 7 bases. CDR3 bases: TGTGCCAGCAGTATCGGACAGGGTGTTGGCTACACCTTC. The encoded protein is CASSIGQGVGYTF.

V is TRBV4-1 and J is TRBJ2-7; 10 bases match TRBD1. J lost 5 bases, V lost 0 bases, and 7 bases had no gene match. Per germline, CDR1 MGHRA and CDR2 YSYEKL. The CDR3 spans 16 residues. The CDR3 DNA follows: TGCGCCAGCAGCCAAGATCCCTTGGGACAGGGGAACGAGCAGTACTTC. Translating gives CASSQDPLGQGNEQYF.

The rearrangement uses TRBV5-1 and TRBJ2-5; 10 positions match TRBD2. CDR1 SGHRS and CDR2 YFSETQ come from the germline V gene. There are 14 residues in the CDR3. The V gene end was trimmed by 2 bases and the J gene end by 4 bases; junction bases not matched to a gene: 2. The CDR3 nucleotides are TGCGCCAGCAGCTTTACTAGCGGGGCAGAGACCCAGTACTTC. Translating gives CASSFTSGAETQYF.

This chain links TRBV7-2 with TRBJ2-3, with 14 bases matching TRBD2. CDR1 and CDR2 from the germline V gene are SGHTA and FQGNSA. The CDR3 extends over 17 amino acids. After removal of 5 bases from V and 1 base from J, the junction contained 5 bases not matched to a gene. DNA for the CDR3: TGTGCCAGCAGCACGGGGACTAGCGGGGGTGGCACAGATACGCAGTATTTT. This gives the protein CASSTGTSGGGTDTQYF.

The gene calls are TRBV5-4 and TRBJ2-1; 7 bases align to TRBD2. From germline, CDR1 is SGHNT and CDR2 YYREEE (reference sequence). The CDR3 extends over 15 amino acids. The junction had 5 bases not matched to a gene; V was cut back by 1 base and J by 4 bases. CDR3 coding DNA: TGTGCCAGCAGCTTGTTAGCGGGTTTTTACAATGAGCAGTTCTTC. It encodes CASSLLAGFYNEQFF.

This chain uses TRBV2 with TRBJ2-1; 12 bases match TRBD2. Per germline, CDR1 SNHLY and CDR2 FYNNEI. The CDR3 runs 15 residues. After removal of 8 bases from V and 6 bases from J, the junction contained 8 bases not matched to a gene. The CDR3 region is CASSRSTSGSNEQFF. Written as DNA, the CDR3 is TGTGCCAGCTCAAGATCGACTAGCGGGAGCAATGAGCAGTTCTTC.